These T cell receptor beta chains were read from a single sample in a study of cytomegalovirus exposure and HLA in healthy donors. The table came from immunoSEQ multiplex PCR; TCRdb's copy has only in-frame clones and leaves some out. This table holds 100,000 to 150,000 clones, 80% found once. Sample: PBMCs. These receptors came from a man aged 25-45 years in good health and CMV-seropositive. CDR3s include the opening cysteine and the closing phenylalanine or tryptophan. D genes are given only for firm matches. Clone size, where shown, is once, few, many, or a class for clones that have expanded.

V gene: TRBV27
D gene: TRBD2
J gene: TRBJ2-3
clone size: .
CDR3 DNA: TGTGCCAGCAGATTAGCGGGGGGGTTGGATACGCAGTATTTT
CDR3 protein: CASRLAGGLDTQYF

V gene: TRBV6-1
D gene: TRBD1
J gene: TRBJ1-2
clone size: once
CDR3 DNA: TGTGCCTCACAAGTCGCGGGACAGGGACGATATGGCTACACCTTC
CDR3 protein: CASQVAGQGRYGYTF

V gene: TRBV10-2
D gene: TRBD2
J gene: TRBJ2-2
clone size: .
CDR3 DNA: TGCGCCAGCAGTGGGGGGACTAGGCACGGGGAGCTGTTTTTT
CDR3 protein: CASSGGTRHGELFF

V gene: TRBV12-5
D gene: .
J gene: TRBJ2-7
clone size: few
CDR3 DNA: TGTGCTAGTGGTTTGGTACAGGGAGAGGAGCAGTACTTC
CDR3 protein: CASGLVQGEEQYF

V gene: TRBV5-1
D gene: TRBD1
J gene: TRBJ1-2
clone size: .
CDR3 DNA: TGCGCCAGCAGCCCGGAAACATTCGGACAGGGCGGGGATGGCTACACCTTC
CDR3 protein: CASSPETFGQGGDGYTF

V gene: TRBV6-5
D gene: .
J gene: TRBJ2-7
clone size: .
CDR3 DNA: TGTGCCAGCAGGTTGGGAGGGGGCTACGAGCAGTACTTC
CDR3 protein: CASRLGGGYEQYF

V gene: TRBV4-1
D gene: TRBD2
J gene: TRBJ2-1
clone size: .
CDR3 DNA: TGCGCCAGCAGCCGGACTAGCGGGGGGGGGAATGAGCAGTTCTTC
CDR3 protein: CASSRTSGGGNEQFF

V gene: TRBV19
D gene: TRBD1
J gene: TRBJ1-3
clone size: .
CDR3 DNA: TGTGCCAGTAGTTGGGACAGCGTCTCTGGAAACACCATATATTTT
CDR3 protein: CASSWDSVSGNTIYF

V gene: TRBV7-9
D gene: .
J gene: TRBJ1-2
clone size: .
CDR3 DNA: TGTGCCAGCAGCCAAAGGGGGTTTGGCTACACCTTC
CDR3 protein: CASSQRGFGYTF

V gene: TRBV7-3
D gene: .
J gene: TRBJ1-1
clone size: .
CDR3 DNA: TGTGCCAGCAGCTTAACGTCGACAGACACTGAAGCTTTCTTT
CDR3 protein: CASSLTSTDTEAFF